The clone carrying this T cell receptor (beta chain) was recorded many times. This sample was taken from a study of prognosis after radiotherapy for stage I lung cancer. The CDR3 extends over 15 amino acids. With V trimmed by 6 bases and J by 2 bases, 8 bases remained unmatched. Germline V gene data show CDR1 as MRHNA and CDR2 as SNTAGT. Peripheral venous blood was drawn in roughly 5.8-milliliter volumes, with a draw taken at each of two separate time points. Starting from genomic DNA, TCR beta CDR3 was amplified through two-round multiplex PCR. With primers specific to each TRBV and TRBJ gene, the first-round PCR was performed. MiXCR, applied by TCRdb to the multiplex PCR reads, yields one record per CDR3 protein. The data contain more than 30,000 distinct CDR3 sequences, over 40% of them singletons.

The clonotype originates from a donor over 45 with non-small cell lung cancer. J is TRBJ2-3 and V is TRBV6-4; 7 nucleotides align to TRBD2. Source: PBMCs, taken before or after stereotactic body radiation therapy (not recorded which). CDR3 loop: CASRESGDPTDTQYF. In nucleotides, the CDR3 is TGTGCCAGCAGGGAGAGCGGGGATCCCACAGATACGCAGTATTTT.